These T cell receptor beta chains were read from a single sample in a study of Ad26.COV2.S vaccination and SARS-CoV-2 variants. Some clones are missing from TCRdb's copy, which holds only in-frame ones; the method was immunoSEQ multiplex PCR. The data hold about 330,000 clones, with roughly nine tenths observed a single time. This specimen was peripheral blood, taken in a trial of Ad26.COV2.S vaccine versus placebo. The origin of the receptors is a person between 18 and 59 years old who received the Ad26.COV2.S COVID-19 vaccine or a placebo. Each CDR3 is given with its conserved first and last residue. D genes are given only for firm matches. A row's size may be missing; if present it is once, few, many or a size class.

>TRBJ1-1|-|-|TRBV4-3
TGCGCCAGCAGCCAAGATAGGCAGGGAGAGGCTTTCTTT
CASSQDRQGEAFF
>TRBJ2-7|-|-|TRBV11-2
TGTGCCAGCAGCTTAGGATTCGAGCAGTACTTC
CASSLGFEQYF
>TRBJ1-2|-|-|TRBV4-3
TGCGCCAGCAGCCAAGAGCGGGGTCAGCTAAACTATGGCTACACCTTC
CASSQERGQLNYGYTF
>TRBJ2-1|-|-|TRBV9
TGTGCCAGCAGCGTAGGGCAGGCTACCTACAATGAGCAGTTCTTC
CASSVGQATYNEQFF
>TRBJ1-2|-|TRBD1|TRBV2
TGTGCCAGCAGTGAATCATGGGGACAGGGTCATGGCTACACCTTC
CASSESWGQGHGYTF
>TRBJ2-5|-|TRBD1|TRBV11-2
TGTGCCAGCAGCCAGGACAGGGTCCCCGGGGAGACCCAGTACTTC
CASSQDRVPGETQYF
>TRBJ2-3|-|-|TRBV5-6
TGTGCCAGCAGCTTGGAAAGGGGGAGCACAGATACGCAGTATTTT
CASSLERGSTDTQYF
>TRBJ2-5|once|-|TRBV7-2
TGTGCCAGCAGCTTAGGGGGAAGTGACGTAACCCAGTACTTC
CASSLGGSDVTQYF
>TRBJ2-1|few|TRBD2|TRBV7-2
TGTGCCAGCAGCTTGGGACTAGCGGGGGGGAATGAGCAGTTCTTC
CASSLGLAGGNEQFF
>TRBJ2-1|few|-|TRBV5-1
TGCGCCAGCAGCTTGGTGACGGTTTTGGATGAGCAGTTCTTC
CASSLVTVLDEQFF
>TRBJ1-5|few|-|TRBV23-1
TGCGCCAGGTGGAGAGTTCAGCCCCAGCATTTT
CARWRVQPQHF
>TRBJ1-1|-|-|TRBV4-3
TGCGCCAGCAGCCAAGAGGACAGAGTGAACGCTGAAGCTTTCTTT
CASSQEDRVNAEAFF
>TRBJ1-1|-|TRBD1|TRBV2
TGTGCCCGGGACAGGGGGCTCACTGAAGCTTTCTTT
CARDRGLTEAFF
>TRBJ1-1|-|TRBD1|TRBV28
TGTGCCAGCAGTTTAGGGGACAGAGGATTCACTGAAGCTTTCTTT
CASSLGDRGFTEAFF
>TRBJ1-2|-|-|TRBV7-3
TGTGCCAGCAGCTTAATGGGGGTGGGGTATGGCTACACCTTC
CASSLMGVGYGYTF
>TRBJ2-3|-|-|TRBV11-2
TGTGCCAGCAGCCCCTCACGTGATGAGTTAGGGTCAGATACGCAGTATTTT
CASSPSRDELGSDTQYF
>TRBJ1-6|-|-|TRBV7-2
TGTGCCAGCAGAACGGACGGCCTTTTGAACAATTCACCCCTCCACTTT
CASRTDGLLNNSPLHF
>TRBJ2-3|-|-|TRBV7-9
TGTGCCAGCAGCTCCACCCCTATTCGGGATACGCAGTATTTT
CASSSTPIRDTQYF
>TRBJ2-1|-|TRBD1|TRBV16
TGTGCCAGCAGCCTCTGGACAGGGCCATACAATGAGCAGTTCTTC
CASSLWTGPYNEQFF
>TRBJ1-2|-|-|TRBV3-1/TRBV3-2
TGTGCCAGCAGCCAAGGGCTCAGAGAAAATGGCTACACCTTC
CASSQGLRENGYTF
>TRBJ2-6|-|-|TRBV7-9
TGTGCCAGCAGCACTACTGGGACCCGTTCGCACTCTGGGGCCAACGTCCTGACTTTC
CASSTTGTRSHSGANVLTF
>TRBJ2-4|-|-|TRBV11-2
TGTGCCAGCAGCTTAGTGATCATCGGTACCAATCAGTACTTC
CASSLVIIGTNQYF
>TRBJ2-5|-|-|TRBV7-2
TGTGCCAGCAGCTTAGTGGGCCAAGAGACCCAGTACTTC
CASSLVGQETQYF
>TRBJ1-3|-|-|TRBV4-3
TGCGCCAGCAGCCCCGAGCCCGAGAGACTCTCTGGAAACACCATATATTTT
CASSPEPERLSGNTIYF
>TRBJ1-2|-|-|TRBV5-1
TGCGCCAGCAGCTTAGACGGTAACTATGGCTACACCTTC
CASSLDGNYGYTF
>TRBJ2-1|-|TRBD2|TRBV30
TGTGCCTGGAGATATGCAAGGACTAGCGGAAATGAGCAGTTCTTC
CAWRYARTSGNEQFF
>TRBJ2-1|-|-|TRBV4-2
TGTGCCAGCAGTCCTTCTCCCTACAATGAGCAGTTCTTC
CASSPSPYNEQFF
>TRBJ2-1|-|TRBD1|TRBV6-6
TGTGCCAGCACAAACAGGGGACAGGTATACAATGAGCAGTTCTTC
CASTNRGQVYNEQFF
>TRBJ1-2|-|-|TRBV27
TGTGCCAGCAGTTCCACAGCCACTAACTATGGCTACACCTTC
CASSSTATNYGYTF
>TRBJ1-1|-|-|TRBV5-1
TGCGCCAGCAGCTTGGTAACAGGAACGGGGAACACTGAAGCTTTCTTT
CASSLVTGTGNTEAFF
>TRBJ2-4|-|-|TRBV7-9
TGTGCCAGCAGACCCGGACAGGGGACTAGCATTCAGTACTTC
CASRPGQGTSIQYF
>TRBJ2-5|-|TRBD2|TRBV12-5
TGTGCTAGTGGTTCGCGGGGGCAAGAGACCCAGTACTTC
CASGSRGQETQYF